A single sample gave rise to the 29 T cell receptor beta chains below, sequenced in a study of blood T cell repertoires in COVID-19. Only in-frame clones appear in the TCRdb table, and some are missing; sequencing was by immunoSEQ multiplex PCR. The sample lists 80,000 to 100,000 clones; about 90% were seen once. The material sequenced was peripheral blood. These receptors came from a human donor with active COVID-19. The donor label of this sample is uncertain.

The J gene is TRBJ2-7, the V gene TRBV10-3; D gene unclear. Germline CDR1 ENHRY, CDR2 SYGVKD. This CDR3 is 15 amino acids long. The V end was cut by 4 bases, the J end by 2 bases, with 15 bases between. Here the CDR3 DNA reads TGTGCCATCAGTGTGTTGGCTAGTGCGGCCTACGAGCAGTACTTC. Translating gives CAISVLASAAYEQYF.

The chain links TRBV21-1 to TRBJ2-7; the table's D call TRBD2 went unverified against the DNA. TRBV21-1 represents a pseudogene. The CDR3 extends over 21 amino acids. Here the CDR3 reads CASSNPPIKISNPQEDYEQYF. In DNA, the CDR3 is TGTGCCAGCAGCAACCCCCCAATTAAAATTTCCAACCCCCAGGAGGACTACGAGCAGTACTTC.

The chain joins TRBV6-2 or TRBV6-3 to TRBJ2-2, with 10 bases that match TRBD2. The CDR3 is 18 residues long. Germline V gives CDR1 MNHEY, CDR2 SVGEGT. Losses at the gene ends were 6 bases for V and 5 bases for J; bases not matched to a gene: 15. This chain's CDR3 is CASSSSRRAGGRTGELFF. The DNA for the CDR3 is TGTGCCAGCAGCTCAAGTCGGCGAGCGGGGGGGCGGACCGGGGAGCTGTTTTTT.

The chain couples TRBV27 to TRBJ1-2; tentatively, D is TRBD1 (5 bases). Germline values: CDR1 MNHEY, CDR2 SMNVEV (reference sequence). With 10 bases removed from V and 7 bases from J, the gap between germline ends came to 19 bases. The CDR3 runs to 13 residues. For the CDR3, the DNA is TGTGCCACCGGGCCCCAGGGCCGGAGTGGCTACACCTTC. This sequence encodes CATGPQGRSGYTF.

CDR3 amino acids: CASSEVLHGHGYTF. The CDR3, as DNA: TGTGCCAGCAGTGAAGTCCTCCATGGGCACGGCTACACCTTC. The chain couples TRBV6-1 to TRBJ1-2; D is unclear. V lost 1 base, J lost 8 bases, and 14 bases lay in between. The CDR3 consists of 14 residues. The germline CDR1 and CDR2 sequences are MNHNS and SASEGT.

V and J are TRBV28 and TRBJ1-5; 9 nucleotides match TRBD1. This CDR3 spans 16 amino acids. Looked up from germline, CDR1 is MDHEN and CDR2 is SYDVKM. Trimming at V came to 4 bases and at J to 6 bases, leaving 10 bases not matched to a gene. The CDR3 DNA is TGTGCCAGCAGTTATCTACAGGGGGCCAGTTTTCAGCCCCAGCATTTT. Encoded protein: CASSYLQGASFQPQHF.

This clone was found many times. The chain uses TRBV7-9 and TRBJ1-5, with D maybe TRBD1 (5 bases). V lost 5 bases, J lost 0 bases, and 14 bases lay in between. Per the germline V gene, CDR1 is SEHNR and CDR2 is FQNEAQ (reference sequence). This CDR3 has 16 amino acids. The DNA for the CDR3 is TGTGCCAGCAGCACGGGCCGGGGGAATAGCAATCAGCCCCAGCATTTT. Amino acids: CASSTGRGNSNQPQHF.

This clone qualifies as medium-sized. The V gene is TRBV9, the J gene TRBJ2-2; no firm D call. This CDR3 is 15 amino acids long. CDR1 is SGDLS, CDR2 YYNGEE, per germline. Trimming removed 2 bases at V and 2 bases at J, with 10 bases between. The CDR3 DNA is TGTGCCAGCAGCGTGTATTGGGCCAACACCGGGGAGCTGTTTTTT. It specifies CASSVYWANTGELFF.

This clone was counted a few times. The chain couples TRBV27 to TRBJ1-6, with D maybe TRBD1 (5 bases). CDR1 is MNHEY, CDR2 SMNVEV, per germline (reference sequence). V dropped 6 bases and J dropped 4 bases, with 10 bases sitting between them. CDR3 length equals 14 residues. In DNA, the CDR3 is TGTGCCAGCAGCCTGGGGGGGTATAATTCACCCCTCCACTTT. This encodes CASSLGGYNSPLHF.

The genes are TRBV27 and TRBJ1-5, with 7 bases matching TRBD1. There are 15 residues in the CDR3. Germline V gene lookup returns CDR1 MNHEY and CDR2 SMNVEV (reference sequence). The V segment lost 5 bases and the J segment 4 bases; nucleotides outside the gene matches: 8. The CDR3 loop reads CASSKDRRDNQPQHF. As DNA, the CDR3 is TGTGCCAGCAGTAAGGACAGGAGAGATAATCAGCCCCAGCATTTT.

The J gene is TRBJ2-3, the V gene TRBV2; no firm D call. The CDR3 has 14 residues. V was cut by 8 bases and J by 2 bases, with 14 bases left in between. In germline, CDR1 is SNHLY, CDR2 FYNNEI. In DNA form, the CDR3 reads TGTGCCAGCCGTTCCCTTTACAACACAGATACGCAGTATTTT. Protein sequence: CASRSLYNTDTQYF.

The V gene is TRBV5-1, the J gene TRBJ2-6; D call uncertain. V gave up 0 bases and J gave up 2 bases, with 6 bases separating them. From germline, CDR1 is SGHRS and CDR2 YFSETQ. The CDR3 has 15 residues. CDR3 sequence (DNA): TGCGCCAGCAGCTTGGCTATGCCTGGGGCCAACGTCCTGACTTTC. Translating it yields CASSLAMPGANVLTF. Looking up the rest from reference TRBV5-1 and TRBJ2-6 gives the full variable domain: KAGVTQTPRYLIKTRGQQVTLSCSPISGHRSVSWYQQTPGQGLQFLFEYFSETQRNKGNFPGRFSGRQFSNSRSEMNVSTLELGDSALYLCASSLAMPGANVLTFGAGSRLTVL.

The chain links TRBV27 to TRBJ1-2; 8 nucleotides agree with TRBD1. Germline V gene lookup returns CDR1 MNHEY and CDR2 SMNVEV (reference sequence). V was pared by 5 bases and J by 7 bases, with 12 bases of the junction left unmatched. The CDR3 sequence is 15 residues long. The CDR3 nucleotides read TGTGCCAGCAGTCTCCGGACAGGGTCGGTTGCTGGCTACACCTTC. This codes for CASSLRTGSVAGYTF.

The chain couples TRBV2 to TRBJ2-2; 7 nucleotides agree with TRBD2. CDR1 is SNHLY, CDR2 FYNNEI, per germline. The V gene end was trimmed by 6 bases and the J gene end by 4 bases; junction bases not matched to a gene: 5. CDR3 length: 14 residues. The CDR3 sequence is CASRGGIGTGELFF. The CDR3 nucleotides are TGTGCCAGCAGGGGGGGGATTGGCACCGGGGAGCTGTTTTTT.

J is TRBJ2-3 and V is TRBV7-2; 13 bases align to TRBD2. Germline CDR1 and CDR2: SGHTA and FQGNSA. J lost 6 bases, V lost 4 bases, and 7 bases had no gene match. CDR3 length: 16 residues. CDR3 sequence (DNA): TGTGCCAGCAGCTACCTACTAGCGGGGGGGACTGATACGCAGTATTTT. It specifies CASSYLLAGGTDTQYF.

The chain uses TRBV30 and TRBJ1-6; D gene ambiguous. This CDR3 contains 13 residues. Germline assignment: CDR1 GTSNPN and CDR2 SVGIG (reference sequence). Trimming took off 3 bases at V and 4 bases at J, with 7 bases between the two ends. CDR3 bases: TGTGCCTGGAGCGAGACTTATAATTCACCCCTCCACTTT. This translates into CAWSETYNSPLHF.

The genes are TRBV18 and TRBJ1-2; no clear D gene. The CDR3 contains 14 residues. CDR1 and CDR2 (germline): KGHSH, LQKENI. V lost 0 bases and J lost 7, with 12 bases in between. The CDR3 reads CASSPPNPVGGYTF. The CDR3 nucleotides are TGTGCCAGCTCACCACCTAACCCGGTTGGTGGCTACACCTTC.

The J gene is TRBJ2-5, the V gene TRBV5-1, with D possibly matching TRBD2 (7 bases). Germline values: CDR1 SGHRS, CDR2 YFSETQ. V was trimmed by 9 bases and J by 5 bases, leaving 20 bases between them. The CDR3 has 14 amino acids. The CDR3 spells CATSTGGRAETQYF. As DNA, the CDR3 is TGCGCCACCTCTACGGGGGGCCGGGCGGAGACCCAGTACTTC.

The gene calls are TRBV7-6 and TRBJ2-1; 10 bases match TRBD2. Germline values: CDR1 SGHVS, CDR2 FNYEAQ. The CDR3 length is 16 residues. V shed 1 base and J 4 bases; nucleotides not matched to a gene: 4. Written as DNA, the CDR3 is TGTGCCAGCAGCTTAGGGGCTAGCGGGGGATACAATGAGCAGTTCTTC. Amino acid sequence: CASSLGASGGYNEQFF. Together with reference TRBV7-6 and TRBJ2-1, the CDR3 gives the full variable domain: GAGVSQSPRYKVTKRGQDVALRCDPISGHVSLYWYRQALGQGPEFLTYFNYEAQQDKSGLPNDRFSAERPEGSISTLTIQRTEQRDSAMYRCASSLGASGGYNEQFFGPGTRLTVL.

The gene calls are TRBV4-3 and TRBJ1-2, with D possibly matching TRBD1 (6 bases). Trimming left V 4 bases short and J 3 bases short, with 21 bases between. The CDR3 contains 17 residues. Germline V gene data show CDR1 as LGHNA and CDR2 as YSLEER. The CDR3 region has the DNA TGCGCCAGCAGCCCCCAATTAAACAGGGATGCTGACTATGGCTACACCTTC. Amino acid sequence: CASSPQLNRDADYGYTF.

This chain connects TRBV7-2 to TRBJ1-3, with D unresolved. Trimming took 1 base from V and 0 from J, leaving 16 bases between them. The CDR3 has 18 residues. Germline V gene data show CDR1 as SGHTA and CDR2 as FQGNSA. CDR3: CASSLGRWQSLSGNTIYF. DNA for the CDR3: TGTGCCAGCAGCTTAGGGCGGTGGCAGTCCCTCTCTGGAAACACCATATATTTT.

The V gene is TRBV5-5, the J gene TRBJ2-3; D not certain. Per the germline V gene, CDR1 is SGHKS and CDR2 is YYEKEE (reference sequence). The CDR3 totals 16 residues. The V and J ends lost 6 bases and 1 base respectively, with 18 bases between them. CDR3 sequence reads: CASISQSSLRTDTQYF. CDR3 DNA sequence: TGTGCCAGCATCTCACAGAGTTCTTTACGCACAGATACGCAGTATTTT.

This chain links TRBV7-9 with TRBJ2-3; 8 nucleotides agree with TRBD2. V shed 1 base, J shed 0 bases, and the junction held 3 bases outside the gene matches. The germline V gene encodes CDR1 SEHNR and CDR2 FQNEAQ (reference sequence). The CDR3 contains 16 residues. The CDR3, as DNA: TGTGCCAGCAGCTTAGGAGGCGGGGGGAGCACAGATACGCAGTATTTT. It yields the protein CASSLGGGGSTDTQYF.

The V gene is TRBV12-3 or TRBV12-4, the J gene TRBJ2-1, with D perhaps matching TRBD1 (6 bases). The CDR3 covers 12 residues. The ends were cut back, 6 bases at V and 12 bases at J, with 15 bases in the middle. CDR3 bases: TGTGCCAGCAGCTCGTCCCCAGGGGCGCAGTTCTTC. Translating it yields CASSSSPGAQFF.

The chain has TRBV29-1 and TRBJ1-1, with 10 bases that match TRBD1. CDR3 length: 13 amino acids. The ends lost 4 bases at V and 4 bases at J; junction bases unmatched: 3. The germline V gene has CDR1 SQVTM and CDR2 ANQGSEA. CDR3 DNA: TGCAGCGTTGGACAGGGGGCTTTCACTGAAGCTTTCTTT. Protein product: CSVGQGAFTEAFF.

The chain carries TRBV18 and TRBJ1-1; the D gene is possibly TRBD1 (5 bases). This CDR3 contains 15 residues. CDR1 KGHSH and CDR2 LQKENI come from the germline V gene. Trimming removed 3 bases at V and 0 bases at J, with 11 bases between. The CDR3 DNA reads as TGTGCCAGCTCACCGTTCGACAGAATGAACACTGAAGCTTTCTTT. This gives the protein CASSPFDRMNTEAFF.

V and J are TRBV9 and TRBJ1-6; D gene uncertain. The germline V gene encodes CDR1 SGDLS and CDR2 YYNGEE. The CDR3 has 15 amino acids. The V gene lost 2 bases and the J gene lost 2 bases, with 8 bases spanning the gap. The DNA for the CDR3 is TGTGCCAGCAGCGTCTCAGGAACCTATAATTCACCCCTCCACTTT. It codes for CASSVSGTYNSPLHF.

The CDR3 protein is CASTPGGGTEAFF. In nucleotides, the CDR3 is TGTGCCAGCACCCCCGGCGGGGGAACTGAAGCTTTCTTT. V is TRBV28 and J is TRBJ1-1, with D maybe TRBD1 (5 bases). CDR3 size: 13 residues. Germline CDR1 and CDR2: MDHEN and SYDVKM. V lost 7 bases and J 5 bases, leaving 14 bases between the germline ends.

CDR3 residues: CASSPGTGLGNQPQHF. Here the CDR3 DNA reads TGCGCCAGCAGCCCCGGGACAGGGCTGGGCAATCAGCCCCAGCATTTT. The chain recombines TRBV5-1 with TRBJ1-5; 9 nucleotides agree with TRBD1. Unmatched junction bases numbered 7, after V lost 4 bases and J lost 2 bases. The germline V gene encodes CDR1 SGHRS and CDR2 YFSETQ. CDR3 size: 16 residues.